This T cell receptor (beta chain) was captured by sequencing in a study of control samples from healthy donors and cancer patients. Trimming took 4 bases from V and 5 from J, leaving 11 bases between them. The CDR3 has 13 amino acids. CDR1 and CDR2 from the germline V gene are MGHDK and SYGVNS. TCRdb keeps only in-frame clones here, not all; method: immunoSEQ multiplex PCR. The table includes 85,000 to 110,000 clones, about 89% detected once. The rearrangement uses TRBV25-1 and TRBJ1-1; tentatively, D is TRBD1 (6 bases). Sequencing used PBMCs. The TCR was taken from a man aged 55-75 years with lung cancer. CDR3 DNA: TGTGCCAGCAGTGTCGGGGGCTGGACTGAAGCTTTCTTT. Its translation is CASSVGGWTEAFF.